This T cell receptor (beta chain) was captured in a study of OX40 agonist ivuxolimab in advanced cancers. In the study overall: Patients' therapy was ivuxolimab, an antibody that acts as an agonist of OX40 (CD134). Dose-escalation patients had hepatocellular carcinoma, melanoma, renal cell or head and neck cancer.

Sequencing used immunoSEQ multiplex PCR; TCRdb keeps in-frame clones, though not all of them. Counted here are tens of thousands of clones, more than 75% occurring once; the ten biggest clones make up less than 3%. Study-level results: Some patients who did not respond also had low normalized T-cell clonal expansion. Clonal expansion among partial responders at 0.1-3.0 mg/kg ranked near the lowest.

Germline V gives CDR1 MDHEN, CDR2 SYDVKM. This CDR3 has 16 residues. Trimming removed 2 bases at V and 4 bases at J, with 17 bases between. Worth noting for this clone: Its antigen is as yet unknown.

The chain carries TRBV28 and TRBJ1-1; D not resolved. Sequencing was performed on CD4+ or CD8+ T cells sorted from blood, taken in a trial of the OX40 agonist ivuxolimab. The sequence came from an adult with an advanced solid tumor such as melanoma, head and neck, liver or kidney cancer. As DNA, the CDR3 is TGTGCCAGCAGTTTAGGCGGTACTCTTAGGAGCACTGAAGCTTTCTTT. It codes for CASSLGGTLRSTEAFF. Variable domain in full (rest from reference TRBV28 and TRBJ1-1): DVKVTQSSRYLVKRTGEKVFLECVQDMDHENMFWYRQDPGLGLRLIYFSYDVKMKEKGDIPEGYSVSREKKERFSLILESASTNQTSMYLCASSLGGTLRSTEAFFGQGTRLTVV.